The present T cell receptor beta chain was sequenced within a study of Graves' ophthalmopathy and Graves' hyperthyroidism (dated by TCRdb to between 2018 and 2020). About the investigation overall: Peripheral blood was collected at initial diagnosis, before any treatment. The study used TCR beta repertoire signatures to distinguish Graves' ophthalmopathy from Graves' hyperthyroidism and to predict progression to ophthalmopathy. In total, approximately 140 blood samples were TCR-sequenced: some 43 ophthalmopathy, some 75 hyperthyroidism and some 17 hyperthyroidism-to-ophthalmopathy patients. To explore V-J signatures that separate ophthalmopathy from hyperthyroidism, a discovery set of more than 95 patients was enrolled, consisting of about 45 with ophthalmopathy and fewer than 60 with stable hyperthyroidism. For independent validation, a separate cohort was made up of 18 hyperthyroidism patients plus 17 patients who later progressed from hyperthyroidism to ophthalmopathy. In roughly six hyperthyroidism patients, the T-cell repertoires found in thyroid tissue were compared with those found in blood. Following sampling, methimazole starting at 30 mg daily was administered to hyperthyroidism patients, and high-dose intravenous methylprednisolone was administered to ophthalmopathy patients. The roughly 100 discovery patients were randomly divided into training and test sets at a 7:3 ratio. General study outcomes and caveats: In validation, the model predicted ophthalmopathy progression with over 60% sensitivity and roughly 72% specificity; some 13 predicted patients were CT-confirmed with GO in a median of about 7.1 months. Among expanded thyroid clonotypes with frequency above 0.001, most also showed up in blood, which suggests that blood repertoires may reflect the thyroid immune response. In cross-validation, the 13-signature model distinguished ophthalmopathy from stable hyperthyroidism with approximately 90% sensitivity and 81.08% specificity, while in the test set the corresponding values were around 79% and 71%. Sample size was not statistically predetermined, and group allocation was not concealed from the investigators.

A patient counted as having stable hyperthyroidism if there was no progression to ophthalmopathy within 18 months of follow-up. The hyperthyroidism patients were 18 to 65 years old and newly diagnosed, with a disease duration of less than 2 months. Patients were excluded if they had other autoimmune diseases, uncontrolled infections, pregnancy or lactation. Diagnosis relied on clinical symptoms, serum thyroxine, TRAb, thyroid ultrasound and orbital computed tomography. PBMCs were isolated from approximately 10 ml of fresh peripheral blood by Ficoll-Paque density gradient centrifugation. Trizol reagent was used to extract the total RNA, and its quality was then checked on an Agilent 2100 Bioanalyzer. At the junction V is shortened by 4 bases and J by 0 bases, with 10 bases in between. CDR1 and CDR2, looked up from the germline V gene, are LGHNA and YSLEER. The CDR3 runs 14 amino acids, cysteine and phenylalanine included. CDR3 DNA only is kept here, 42 bases in frame from base 1.

As to this clonotype: Its antigen is not yet known. No much larger clone is present one base from it, and per-base qualities are unavailable.

For repertoire sequencing, TCR beta CDR3 regions were amplified from RNA transcripts. HTBI primers and the Qiagen OneStep RT-PCR kit were used in a first-round RT-PCR, which was followed by a second-round multiplex PCR, size selection and purification. Libraries were sequenced paired-end with 100 bp reads on an Illumina HiSeq2000. As for the original processing: Reads were processed with SOAPnuke, discarding reads with adapters, uncalled bases, mean Phred below 15, or no exact constant-primer or identifier match. COPE v1.2.5 was used to merge high-quality paired reads. Each unique nucleotide sequence was defined as a clonotype, and clonotypes were aligned to IMGT TRB V, D and J references with MiTCR v1.1. The analysis was limited to V-J combinations with a frequency above 0.0001, which together covered about 99% of the repertoires. For each V-J combination, a TCR clonal expansion and chaos score was defined as F50 clonal expansion divided by the chaos observed in the TCRdist matrix. Features were reduced by Welch's t-statistics and random forest to around 13 V-J combinations, which fed a naive Bayes classifier. The similarity between thyroid and blood repertoires was quantified using the Morisita-Horn index. The public reads were run again by TCRdb, first through fastp at Q25 and then through MiXCR, and only productive beta chains were kept. Rows matching on CDR3 protein sequence are summarized as one entry with the most common DNA and genes. TCRdb's processing, not the authors', yielded these V and J calls. The table for this sample lists over 500,000 distinct CDR3 sequences; 20% to 25% of them were counted only once. The ten largest clones add up to around 6.9% of the sample.

The sequencing input was peripheral blood. The chain is assembled from TRBV4-3 and TRBJ2-7, with no D gene named confidently. The receptor's source is a woman aged 18-29 years with stable Graves' hyperthyroidism. Some clones in this sample may be carry-over from other donors' samples. Donor details come from another sample of the same person, matched by shared clones. The CDR3 protein sequence reads: CASSPAVVSYEQYF. The nucleotide sequence reads as follows: TGCGCCAGCAGCCCAGCAGTGGTCTCCTACGAGCAGTACTTC.